This T cell receptor (beta chain) stems from a study of T-cell memory formation after mild COVID-19. Each CDR3 protein gets one entry after TCRdb re-called the 5' RACE reads with MiXCR. Of around 200,000 distinct CDR3 sequences listed, around a sixth are singletons. This clonotype has just a few counts. No antigen is known for it. The CDR3 consists of 17 residues. The V and J ends lost 1 base and 0 bases respectively, with 13 bases between them. Germline values: CDR1 MGHRA, CDR2 YSYEKL. Whole-study findings and limits: That cross-reactive memory joined was suggested by some responding clones appearing in pre-infection memory.

V usage is TRBV4-1 and J usage is TRBJ1-3; TRBD1 is a possible D gene (6 bases). The material sequenced was PBMCs or a T cell subset sorted from them (not recorded which). This receptor was taken from a man aged 18 to 35 who had mild COVID-19 (a few samples of this study predate the infection). Cell type and time point are not known. Written as DNA, the CDR3 is TGCGCCAGCAGCCAAGGGTTGAGGGGGAGCTCTGGAAACACCATATATTTT. The encoded protein is CASSQGLRGSSGNTIYF.